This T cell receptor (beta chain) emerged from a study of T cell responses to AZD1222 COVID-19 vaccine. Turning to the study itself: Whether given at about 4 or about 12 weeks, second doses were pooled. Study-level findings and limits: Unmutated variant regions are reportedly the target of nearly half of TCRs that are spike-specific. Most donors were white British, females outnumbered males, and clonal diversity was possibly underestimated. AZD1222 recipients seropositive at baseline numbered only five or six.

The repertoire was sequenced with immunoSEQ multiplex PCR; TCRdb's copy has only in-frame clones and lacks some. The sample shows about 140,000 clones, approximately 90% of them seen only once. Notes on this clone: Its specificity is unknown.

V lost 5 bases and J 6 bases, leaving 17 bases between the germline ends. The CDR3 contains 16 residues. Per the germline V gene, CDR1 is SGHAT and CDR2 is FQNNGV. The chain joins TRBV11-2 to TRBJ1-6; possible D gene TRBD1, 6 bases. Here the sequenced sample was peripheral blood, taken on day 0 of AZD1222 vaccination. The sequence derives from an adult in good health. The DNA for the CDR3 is TGTGCCAGCAGCGAGCTTGGGACACAACTTAATTCACCCCTCCACTTT. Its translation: CASSELGTQLNSPLHF.